Each of the 22 T cell receptor beta chains below was sequenced from the same sample in a study of T-cell reconstitution after alpha-beta-depleted transplantation in children. Researchers prepared the TCRbeta library using unique molecular identifiers, the study reports. TCRdb passed the PCR reads through MiXCR, listing each CDR3 protein once. Of fewer than 750,000 distinct CDR3 sequences listed, over 25% are singletons. This sample comprised PBMCs, obtained before TCRalphabeta/CD19-depleted stem cell transplant. These receptors came from a boy younger than two with Wiskott-Aldrich syndrome, due to receive a stem cell transplant.

The rearrangement links TRBV5-1 to TRBJ2-3, with 8 bases matching TRBD2. After removal of 6 bases from V and 2 bases from J, the junction contained 11 bases not matched to a gene. This CDR3 comprises 16 residues. Germline CDR1 and CDR2: SGHRS and YFSETQ. The CDR3 region is CASNLRAGVTTDTQYF. The DNA for the CDR3 is TGCGCCAGCAACCTACGAGCGGGAGTTACCACAGATACGCAGTATTTT.

On this clonotype itself: This likely comes from a read error, as the CDR3 has no conserved phenylalanine or tryptophan at its end. The chain uses TRBV6-5 and TRBJ2-5; D remains unclear. Per the germline V gene, CDR1 is MNHEY and CDR2 is SVGAGI. This CDR3 is 14 amino acids long. V was pared by 4 bases and J by 2 bases, with 11 bases between. CDR3 region: CASSFGEGQETQYL. The CDR3 DNA is TGTGCCAGCAGTTTTGGGGAAGGACAAGAGACCCAGTACTTG.

The rearrangement uses TRBV7-8 and TRBJ2-7; a possible D gene is TRBD2 (5 bases). The CDR3 length is 15 residues. Germline lookup yields CDR1 SGHVS and CDR2 FQNEAQ. Deletions cut 1 base from V and 1 base from J, with 11 bases between. CDR3 loop: CASSLDERLSYEQYF. The CDR3 nucleotides read TGTGCCAGCAGCTTAGATGAGCGGTTATCCTACGAGCAGTACTTC.

The chain joins TRBV19 to TRBJ2-1; D unclear. This CDR3 comprises 14 residues. Between the trimmed V and J ends, which lost 4 bases and 6 bases, there was a span of 13 bases. Germline CDR1 is LNHDA and CDR2 is SQIVND (reference sequence). The CDR3 DNA sequence: TGTGCCAGTAGTAAGGACCTGGTGGTCAATGAGCAGTTCTTC. It yields the protein CASSKDLVVNEQFF.

The chain joins TRBV19 to TRBJ2-1; D gene ambiguous. V was clipped by 7 bases and J by 6 bases, with 19 bases between them. CDR3 length: 15 amino acids. Germline assignment: CDR1 LNHDA and CDR2 SQIVND (reference sequence). CDR3 in amino acids: CASNKYYRLSNEQFF. The CDR3 nucleotides are TGTGCCAGTAATAAATACTACCGACTCTCCAATGAGCAGTTCTTC.

The V and J genes are TRBV2 and TRBJ2-4; D is undetermined. Germline V gene data show CDR1 as SNHLY and CDR2 as FYNNEI. The CDR3 covers 14 residues. The V and J ends lost 1 base and 8 bases respectively, with 12 bases between them. CDR3 loop: CASSEGLRVDIQYF. The CDR3 DNA follows: TGTGCCAGCAGTGAAGGTCTCCGGGTCGACATTCAGTACTTC.

This clonotype was picked up a small number of times. The V call is TRBV20-1, the J call TRBJ2-1, with D tentatively TRBD1 (6 bases). This CDR3 is built from 15 residues. V was clipped by 0 bases and J by 4 bases, with 13 bases between them. The germline CDR1 and CDR2 sequences are DFQATT and SNEGSKA (reference sequence). In DNA, the CDR3 is TGCAGTGCTAGAGATGTCGGACAGTCTTACAATGAGCAGTTCTTC. The encoded protein is CSARDVGQSYNEQFF.

This clonotype appeared a few times. This chain joins TRBV4-1 and TRBJ2-1; 11 nucleotides line up with TRBD2. This CDR3 is 15 amino acids long. CDR1 MGHRA and CDR2 YSYEKL come from the germline V gene. V dropped 5 bases and J dropped 5; count of bases not matched to a gene: 5. The CDR3 DNA reads as TGCGCCAGCAGCTCCTCGGGACTAGCGGACAATGAGCAGTTCTTC. It codes for CASSSSGLADNEQFF.

Worth noting for this clonotype: The final CDR3 position lacks the conserved phenylalanine or tryptophan, pointing to a likely read error. This chain joins TRBV20-1 and TRBJ2-3, with 8 positions matching TRBD2. In germline, CDR1 is DFQATT, CDR2 SNEGSKA (reference sequence). The CDR3 runs to 15 residues. V trimming: 3 bases; J trimming: 0 bases; junction bases outside the gene matches: 5. As DNA, the CDR3 is TGCAGTGCTAGTAGGCCTAGCGGGAGCACAGATACGCAGTATATT. It yields the protein CSASRPSGSTDTQYI.

The rearrangement uses TRBV15 and TRBJ1-3, with D maybe TRBD1 (5 bases). The germline V and J ends were trimmed by 5 bases and 4 bases, with 15 bases remaining between them. CDR1 and CDR2 (germline): LNHNV, YYDKDF (reference sequence). The CDR3 extends over 15 amino acids. CDR3 in DNA: TGTGCCACCAGCCTAGACGGGGGATCAGGAAACACCATATATTTT. Protein sequence: CATSLDGGSGNTIYF.

This clonotype has just a few counts. The chain combines TRBV5-1 with TRBJ2-3; D unclear. The V end lost 6 bases, the J end lost 6 bases, and 14 bases lay between the germline ends. The length of the CDR3 is 13 residues. Germline loops: CDR1 SGHRS, CDR2 YFSETQ. CDR3 nucleotides: TGCGCCAGCAATATAATCCCGGAGGATACGCAGTATTTT. This gives the protein CASNIIPEDTQYF.

There are a few counts of this clonotype. This rearrangement joins TRBV2 to TRBJ2-1; D perhaps matches TRBD2 (5 bases). Germline CDR1 reads SNHLY; CDR2 reads FYNNEI. The V end was cut by 5 bases, the J end by 7 bases, with 15 bases between. This CDR3 is built from 14 residues. The CDR3 sequence: CASSPEGLSNEQFF. CDR3 DNA sequence: TGTGCCAGCAGTCCCGAGGGCTTAAGTAATGAGCAGTTCTTC. The full variable domain, in which reference TRBV2 and TRBJ2-1 provide the parts outside the CDR3, is EPEVTQTPSHQVTQMGQEVILRCVPISNHLYFYWYRQILGQKVEFLVSFYNNEISEKSEIFDDQFSVERPDGSNFTLKIRSTKLEDSAMYFCASSPEGLSNEQFFGPGTRLTVL.

This chain links TRBV7-2 with TRBJ1-2, with no clear D. V was pared by 0 bases and J by 1 base, with 6 bases between. The length of the CDR3 is 14 residues. Looked up from germline, CDR1 is SGHTA and CDR2 is FQGNSA. CDR3 coding DNA: TGTGCCAGCAGCTTAGCTATTGATAACTATGGCTACACCTTC. Amino acid sequence: CASSLAIDNYGYTF. The full variable domain, rest sourced from reference TRBV7-2 and TRBJ1-2, is GAGVSQSPSNKVTEKGKDVELRCDPISGHTALYWYRQSLGQGLEFLIYFQGNSAPDKSGLPSDRFSAERTGGSVSTLTIQRTQQEDSAVYLCASSLAIDNYGYTFGSGTRLTVV.

This rearrangement joins TRBV5-1 to TRBJ2-1; D not certain. The V and J ends lost 1 base and 4 bases respectively, with 24 bases between them. CDR1 and CDR2 (germline): SGHRS, YFSETQ. This CDR3 has 19 amino acids. The DNA for the CDR3 is TGCGCCAGCAGCTTGCCCCGTTCAGTGTCCGACTTAACTTACAATGAGCAGTTCTTC. Translation: CASSLPRSVSDLTYNEQFF.

The chain employs TRBV4-1 and TRBJ2-1, with D tentatively TRBD1 (5 bases). Deletions cut 0 bases from V and 8 bases from J, with 20 bases between. Germline V gene sequence: CDR1 MGHRA, CDR2 YSYEKL. The CDR3 is 17 residues long. The CDR3 spells CASSQEIGASLRHEQFF. The CDR3 nucleotides read TGCGCCAGCAGCCAAGAAATAGGGGCTAGTCTTCGGCATGAGCAGTTCTTC.

The chain is built from TRBV20-1 and TRBJ2-1, with TRBD2 identical over 14 bases. The CDR3 is made up of 16 amino acids. V shed 3 bases and J 0 bases; nucleotides not matched to a gene: 1. Looked up from germline, CDR1 is DFQATT and CDR2 is SNEGSKA (reference sequence). The CDR3 DNA follows: TGCAGTGCTAGGACTAGCGGGGGGGACTCCTACAATGAGCAGTTCTTC. Residues: CSARTSGGDSYNEQFF.

This clonotype has just a few counts. J is TRBJ2-7 and V is TRBV4-2; a weak D match, TRBD2 (5 bases). Trimming stripped 0 bases from V and 2 bases from J, with 11 bases between. The germline CDR1 and CDR2 sequences are LGHNA and YNFKEQ. The CDR3 is 15 residues long. The CDR3: CASSQEVGSAYEQYF. The CDR3 DNA is TGTGCCAGCAGCCAAGAGGTCGGTAGCGCCTACGAGCAGTACTTC.

This chain joins TRBV20-1 and TRBJ1-2, with 9 positions matching TRBD1. After removal of 1 base from V and 4 bases from J, the junction contained 13 bases not matched to a gene. The germline CDR1 and CDR2 sequences are DFQATT and SNEGSKA (reference sequence). This CDR3 contains 17 residues. The CDR3: CSARAFIPGTGLYGYTF. The CDR3 bases are TGCAGTGCTAGAGCCTTCATACCGGGGACAGGGCTCTATGGCTACACCTTC.

This clonotype was picked up a small number of times. This sequence joins TRBV20-1 and TRBJ1-1; a weak D match, TRBD1 (5 bases). The germline V gene has CDR1 DFQATT and CDR2 SNEGSKA (reference sequence). CDR3 length: 13 amino acids. V lost 5 bases to trimming and J lost 1 base, with 11 bases between them. In nucleotides, the CDR3 is TGCAGTGCTCCGGACATCGGGAACACTGAAGCTTTCTTT. It is translated as CSAPDIGNTEAFF.

This clonotype appeared a few times. The chain uses TRBV29-1 and TRBJ1-1; D is perhaps TRBD1 (5 bases). Germline lookup yields CDR1 SQVTM and CDR2 ANQGSEA. V lost 3 bases and J 6 bases, leaving 14 bases between the germline ends. The CDR3 runs to 13 residues. CDR3: CSVEGRVGAEAFF. CDR3 nucleotides: TGCAGCGTTGAGGGCAGGGTAGGGGCTGAAGCTTTCTTT. The variable domain in full, with the rest retrieved from reference TRBV29-1 and TRBJ1-1, is SAVISQKPSRDICQRGTSLTIQCQVDSQVTMMFWYRQQPGQSLTLIATANQGSEATYESGFVIDKFPISRPNLTFSTLTVSNMSPEDSSIYLCSVEGRVGAEAFFGQGTRLTVV.

This clonotype has only a few counts. J is TRBJ2-3 and V is TRBV29-1; D might be TRBD2 (6 bases). CDR1 and CDR2 from the germline V gene are SQVTM and ANQGSEA. This CDR3 contains 12 residues. The V end lost 4 bases, the J end lost 8 bases, and 13 bases lay between the germline ends. In DNA form, the CDR3 reads TGCAGCGTTGGGGGAGGTGCGGTTACGCAGTATTTT. This sequence encodes CSVGGGAVTQYF.

This clonotype has just a few counts. The rearrangement uses TRBV5-1 and TRBJ2-1; perhaps TRBD2 as D (6 bases). Germline V CDR1 and CDR2: SGHRS, YFSETQ. V was pared by 3 bases and J by 7 bases, with 14 bases between. The CDR3 loop spans 14 amino acids. CDR3 coding DNA: TGCGCCAGCAGCTCCGGGACTGGAGGAAATGAGCAGTTCTTC. Protein product: CASSSGTGGNEQFF.